This T cell receptor (beta chain) was sequenced for a study of blood T cells in healthy people across ages. Alongside a J-beta primer mix, a sample-barcoded 5' primer served in a second PCR lasting roughly 7 to 12 cycles. One entry per CDR3 protein results from TCRdb running MiXCR on the 5' RACE reads. The table lists about 1 million distinct CDR3 sequences, 20% to 25% of them singletons. The V and J ends lost 6 bases and 2 bases respectively, with 15 bases between them. CDR3 size: 15 residues. Germline CDR1 SEHNR, CDR2 FQNEAQ (reference sequence). Donor samples were obtained from healthy Caucasian individuals from Russia, aged about 6 to 90. Peripheral blood from each donor was collected in a volume of approximately 9.2 milliliters. These data were likewise used in another study, on T cells of mothers and their children. According to that study: Every mother produced more than 9 million TCR beta CDR3 reads, whereas every child provided 2.5 million to 3.5 million. Versus unrelated pairs, overlap was slightly higher in related mother-child pairs, without reaching significance.

The genes are TRBV7-9 and TRBJ2-3; possible D gene TRBD1, 6 bases. The receptor was derived from a girl aged 2-10 years in good health. Sequencing used blood. The CDR3 spells CASRWGLLNTDTQYF. In nucleotides, the CDR3 is TGTGCCAGCAGGTGGGGGCTATTGAACACAGATACGCAGTATTTT.